This T cell receptor beta chain was recorded in a study of blood T cell repertoires in COVID-19. This table comes from immunoSEQ multiplex PCR, and its TCRdb copy is limited to in-frame clones, with some not included. The top ten clones hold about 6.3% of a sample with roughly 350,000 clones, about 87% of them seen once. The CDR3 length is 16 residues. Germline CDR1 reads MNHEY; CDR2 reads SVGEGT. V was shortened by 5 bases and J by 2 bases, with 16 bases between the two germline ends. Sequencing was carried out using peripheral blood. The receptor was isolated from a woman aged 45-65 years with COVID-19, enrolled during active disease. The chain has TRBV6-2 or TRBV6-3 and TRBJ2-1; tentative D call: TRBD2 (5 bases). CDR3 nucleotides: TGTGCCAGCAGTAAACCCATCAACGGGGCCTACAATGAGCAGTTCTTC. Its translation is CASSKPINGAYNEQFF.